The 10 T cell receptor beta chains listed next were all sequenced from one sample in a study of regulatory T cells in long-lasting Graves disease. With iRepertoire HTBI primers and Arm-PCR of CDR3 regions, TCR beta libraries were built. TCRdb called the multiplex PCR reads again in MiXCR, with one record for every CDR3 protein. The sample includes about 500,000 distinct CDR3 sequences, approximately 12% of them seen just once. Time point: newly diagnosed GD, antithyroid drugs for less than 3 months. RNA isolated from PBMCs was used to make the TCR library. These records were also assigned to another study, of T cells in Graves' hyperthyroidism and ophthalmopathy.

The starting material was peripheral blood mononuclear cells (PBMCs), obtained at new diagnosis, from a patient treated with antithyroid drugs. Receptors originate from a woman aged 30 to 39 with Graves disease.

Many counts were recorded for this clonotype. Here the CDR3 reads CASRVTGYLGYTF. DNA of the CDR3: TGTGCCAGCAGGGTTACAGGGTACTTAGGCTACACCTTC. The V and J genes are TRBV2 and TRBJ1-2; tentatively, D is TRBD1 (6 bases). There are 13 residues in the CDR3. Germline CDR1 reads SNHLY; CDR2 reads FYNNEI. The V end was cut by 6 bases, the J end by 8 bases, with 16 bases between.

At least ten counts were recorded for this clonotype. The rearrangement links TRBV12-3 or TRBV12-4 to TRBJ2-7; D uncertain. The CDR3 totals 14 residues. The V and J ends lost 1 base and 0 bases respectively, with 7 bases between them. The CDR3 is CASSLVGNSYEQYF. The CDR3 DNA is TGTGCCAGCAGTTTAGTTGGGAACTCCTACGAGCAGTACTTC.

This clonotype was observed many times. The gene calls are TRBV3-1 and TRBJ2-7; D remains ambiguous. V gave up 2 bases and J gave up 0 bases, with 8 bases separating them. The CDR3 loop spans 14 amino acids. Germline loops: CDR1 LGHDT, CDR2 YNNKEL (reference sequence). CDR3 sequence: CASSQSVSSYEQYF. The CDR3 nucleotides read TGTGCCAGCAGCCAATCGGTTAGCTCCTACGAGCAGTACTTC.

This chain connects TRBV6-2 or TRBV6-3 to TRBJ2-3; no firm D call. The CDR3 has 13 amino acids. V gave up 5 bases and J gave up 9 bases, with 15 bases separating them. Germline CDR1 is MNHEY and CDR2 is SVGEGT. This chain's CDR3 is CASSTSPGATQYF. DNA of the CDR3: TGTGCCAGCAGTACATCTCCAGGAGCGACGCAGTATTTT.

V is TRBV29-1 and J is TRBJ2-7, with 9 nucleotides matching TRBD1. The CDR3 is made up of 15 amino acids. V lost 2 bases and J lost 13; bases outside the gene matches: 18. Germline lookup yields CDR1 SQVTM and CDR2 ANQGSEA. The CDR3 spells CSVEWDRALAGPRYF. Written as DNA, the CDR3 is TGCAGCGTTGAATGGGACAGGGCGCTCGCGGGACCCCGCTACTTC.

This clonotype was seen only a few times. The V gene is TRBV19, the J gene TRBJ2-6, with D tentatively TRBD1 (5 bases). The V gene's germline CDR1 is LNHDA and CDR2 SQIVND (reference sequence). V was pared by 5 bases and J by 0 bases, with 14 bases between. The CDR3 runs to 17 residues. The CDR3 coding sequence is TGTGCCAGTAGTGTCAGGGTTAAGATCTCTGGGGCCAACGTCCTGACTTTC. Its translation: CASSVRVKISGANVLTF.

This clonotype was counted many times. The chain links TRBV29-1 to TRBJ2-1; 11 bases agree with TRBD1. The CDR3 has 13 amino acids. The V gene's germline CDR1 is SQVTM and CDR2 ANQGSEA. The V segment lost 7 bases and the J segment 4 bases; nucleotides outside the gene matches: 3. CDR3 nucleotides: TGCAGCGCGGACAGGGGGCCGTACAATGAGCAGTTCTTC. Amino acids: CSADRGPYNEQFF.

This clonotype has at least ten counts. This chain uses TRBV27 with TRBJ2-6; possibly TRBD1 or TRBD2 for D (6 bases each). V lost 8 bases, J lost 1 base, and 24 bases lay in between. Germline assignment: CDR1 MNHEY and CDR2 SMNVEV (reference sequence). This CDR3 is built from 19 residues. Here the CDR3 reads CASGRFRGRISSGANVLTF. CDR3 coding DNA: TGTGCCAGCGGGCGGTTTCGGGGGCGCATTTCGTCTGGGGCCAACGTCCTGACTTTC.

This clonotype was detected many times. The chain joins TRBV18 to TRBJ1-5; unclear D gene. V lost 6 bases and J 2 bases, leaving 14 bases between the germline ends. CDR1 and CDR2 (germline): KGHSH, LQKENI. The CDR3 runs 15 residues. DNA for the CDR3: TGTGCCAGCTCGCACACCGGTTATGGCAATCAGCCCCAGCATTTT. Translated, it gives CASSHTGYGNQPQHF.

This clonotype was detected many times. The V and J genes are TRBV18 and TRBJ2-5; 8 positions agree with TRBD1. J lost 5 bases, V lost 3 bases, and 14 bases had no gene match. Germline V gene sequence: CDR1 KGHSH, CDR2 LQKENI. This CDR3 contains 17 residues. The CDR3 DNA reads as TGTGCCAGCTCACCTAACATTGGCAGGGGGCTGGTCGAGACCCAGTACTTC. Protein product: CASSPNIGRGLVETQYF.